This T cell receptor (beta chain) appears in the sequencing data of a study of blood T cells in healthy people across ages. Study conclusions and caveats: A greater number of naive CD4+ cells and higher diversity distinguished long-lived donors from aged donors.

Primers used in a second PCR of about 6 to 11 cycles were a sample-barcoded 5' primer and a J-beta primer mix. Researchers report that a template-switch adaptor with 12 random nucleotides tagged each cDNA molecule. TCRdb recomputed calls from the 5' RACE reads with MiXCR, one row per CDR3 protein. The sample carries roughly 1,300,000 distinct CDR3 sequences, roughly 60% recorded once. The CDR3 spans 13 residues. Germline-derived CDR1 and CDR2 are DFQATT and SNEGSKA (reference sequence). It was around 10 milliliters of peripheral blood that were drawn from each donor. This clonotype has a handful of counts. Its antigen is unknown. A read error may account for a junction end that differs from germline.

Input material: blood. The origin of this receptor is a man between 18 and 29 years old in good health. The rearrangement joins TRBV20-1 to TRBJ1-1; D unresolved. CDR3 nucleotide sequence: TGCAGTGCCAGAGCAAATGGACTGTCTGAAGCTTTCTTT. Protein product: CSARANGLSEAFF.